Below are 27 T cell receptor beta chains sequenced from a single sample in a study of cytomegalovirus exposure and HLA in healthy donors. The PCR employed 60 Vbeta primers together with 13 Jbeta primers. The method was immunoSEQ multiplex PCR; TCRdb's version includes in-frame clones alone and lacks a portion of them. The data hold 95,000 to 120,000 clones, with 60% to 80% observed a single time. The specimen sequenced was PBMCs. The receptors shown here come from a woman in her 30s in good health and CMV-seropositive.

V gene TRBV11-2 combines with J gene TRBJ1-1; D not certain. Trimming shortened V by 2 bases and J by 0 bases, and 7 bases separated the two germline ends. The CDR3 loop spans 14 amino acids. The germline gives CDR1 SGHAT, CDR2 FQNNGV. The CDR3 nucleotides read TGTGCCAGCAGCTTACCAGGCATGAACACTGAAGCTTTCTTT. Translated: CASSLPGMNTEAFF. Combining the CDR3 with reference TRBV11-2 and TRBJ1-1 gives the whole variable domain EAGVAQSPRYKIIEKRQSVAFWCNPISGHATLYWYQQILGQGPKLLIQFQNNGVVDDSQLPKDRFSAERLKGVDSTLKIQPAKLEDSAVYLCASSLPGMNTEAFFGQGTRLTVV.

This clone was picked up one time. This chain connects TRBV7-8 to TRBJ1-2; 8 bases align to TRBD1. The V segment lost 5 bases and the J segment 4 bases; nucleotides outside the gene matches: 9. CDR3 size: 15 residues. Germline lookup yields CDR1 SGHVS and CDR2 FQNEAQ. CDR3 nucleotides: TGTGCCAGCAGCCCCCTCAGGGGGACAGGCTATGGCTACACCTTC. Translation: CASSPLRGTGYGYTF.

The rearrangement links TRBV6-5 to TRBJ1-6; 7 nucleotides align to TRBD1. Germline V gives CDR1 MNHEY, CDR2 SVGAGI. V was clipped by 0 bases and J by 8 bases; unmatched bases: 4. CDR3 length: 15 residues. CDR3 amino acids: CASSYSRQGDSPLHF. The CDR3 DNA reads as TGTGCCAGCAGTTACTCTCGACAGGGAGATTCACCCCTCCACTTT.

The rearrangement uses TRBV5-8 and TRBJ2-3; 8 bases fit TRBD2. The CDR3 loop spans 15 amino acids. The germline V gene has CDR1 SGHTS and CDR2 YDEGEE. With V trimmed by 3 bases and J by 0 bases, 3 bases remained unmatched. The CDR3 here is CASSYSGASTDTQYF. CDR3 sequence (DNA): TGTGCCAGCAGCTATAGCGGGGCGAGCACAGATACGCAGTATTTT. Full variable domain (remainder filled in from reference TRBV5-8 and TRBJ2-3): EAGVTQSPTHLIKTRGQQATLRCSPISGHTSVYWYQQALGLGLQFLLWYDEGEERNRGNFPPRFSGRQFPNYSSELNVNALELEDSALYLCASSYSGASTDTQYFGPGTRLTVL.

The chain joins TRBV30 to TRBJ2-7; 11 bases fit TRBD2. The germline V gene has CDR1 GTSNPN and CDR2 SVGIG (reference sequence). This CDR3 has 15 amino acids. V shed 2 bases, J shed 5 bases, and the junction held 8 bases outside the gene matches. The CDR3 DNA sequence: TGTGCCTGGAGTATACTGACTAGCGGGAACAACGAGCAGTACTTC. Translation: CAWSILTSGNNEQYF. The full variable domain, its missing parts supplied by reference TRBV30 and TRBJ2-7, is SQTIHQWPATLVQPVGSPLSLECTVEGTSNPNLYWYRQAAGRGLQLLFYSVGIGQISSEVPQNLSASRPQDRQFILSSKKLLLSDSGFYLCAWSILTSGNNEQYFGPGTRLTVT.

This rearrangement joins TRBV25-1 to TRBJ1-4; 8 bases fit TRBD1. The V gene end was trimmed by 3 bases and the J gene end by 3 bases; junction bases not matched to a gene: 3. CDR1 is MGHDK and CDR2 is SYGVNS in the germline V gene. This CDR3 has 15 residues. The CDR3 nucleotides read TGTGCCAGCAGTGATACAGGGGGACCTAATGAAAAACTGTTTTTT. The encoded protein is CASSDTGGPNEKLFF.

This clone has more than one count but fewer than ten. V gene TRBV14 combines with J gene TRBJ2-4; a possible D gene is TRBD1 (6 bases). Trimming removed 4 bases at V and 0 bases at J, with 13 bases between. From germline, CDR1 is SGHDN and CDR2 FVKESK. The CDR3 contains 16 residues. The CDR3 is CASSPGDGLAKNIQYF. DNA for the CDR3: TGTGCCAGCAGCCCAGGGGACGGATTAGCCAAAAACATTCAGTACTTC.

This chain links TRBV7-6 with TRBJ2-7, with D unresolved. Germline V gives CDR1 SGHVS, CDR2 FNYEAQ. V was cut by 6 bases and J by 3 bases, with 21 bases left in between. This CDR3 comprises 16 residues. Here the CDR3 reads CASSISERPDRYEQYF. The DNA of the CDR3 is TGTGCCAGCAGTATAAGCGAAAGACCGGATCGCTACGAGCAGTACTTC.

This clone was picked up a small number of times. This chain connects TRBV19 to TRBJ1-1; 7 positions agree with TRBD1. CDR1 is LNHDA, CDR2 SQIVND, per germline (reference sequence). J was trimmed by 3 bases and V by 1 base; bases with no gene match: 11. The CDR3 contains 17 residues. CDR3 sequence reads: CASSIGQGARGDTEAFF. For the CDR3, the DNA is TGTGCCAGTAGTATAGGACAGGGAGCAAGGGGAGACACTGAAGCTTTCTTT.

The V call is TRBV18, the J call TRBJ2-3; D gene ambiguous. V lost 5 bases to trimming and J lost 4 bases, with 7 bases between them. This CDR3 has 12 residues. From germline, CDR1 is KGHSH and CDR2 LQKENI. CDR3: CASSTFPDTQYF. CDR3 nucleotide sequence: TGTGCCAGCTCAACTTTCCCAGATACGCAGTATTTT. Using reference TRBV18 and TRBJ2-3 for the parts outside the CDR3, the full variable domain is NAGVMQNPRHLVRRRGQEARLRCSPMKGHSHVYWYRQLPEEGLKFMVYLQKENIIDESGMPKERFSAEFPKEGPSILRIQQVVRGDSAAYFCASSTFPDTQYFGPGTRLTVL.

The V call is TRBV5-1, the J call TRBJ2-2, with D possibly being TRBD1 (6 bases). This CDR3 has 16 amino acids. Trimming cost V 1 base and J 0 bases, with 10 bases left between them. Germline-derived CDR1 and CDR2 are SGHRS and YFSETQ. The CDR3 reads CASSLRSGANTGELFF. CDR3 coding DNA: TGCGCCAGCAGCTTGAGGTCAGGGGCGAACACCGGGGAGCTGTTTTTT.

The chain couples TRBV5-6 to TRBJ1-1, with D maybe TRBD1 (5 bases). Between the trimmed V and J ends, which lost 2 bases and 3 bases, there was a span of 11 bases. The CDR3 is 14 residues long. CDR1 is SGHDT, CDR2 YYEEEE, per germline. The CDR3 sequence is CASSFIREHTEAFF. In DNA form, the CDR3 reads TGTGCCAGCAGCTTTATCAGGGAACACACTGAAGCTTTCTTT.

This rearrangement joins TRBV6-6 to TRBJ1-2; TRBD1 matches at 7 bases. With 6 bases clipped from V and 3 bases from J, the junction kept 10 bases outside the gene matches. The CDR3 runs to 15 residues. Germline CDR1 is MNHNY and CDR2 is SVGAGI (reference sequence). The CDR3 protein is CASRDRDRLYYGYTF. The CDR3 DNA reads as TGTGCCAGCAGGGACCGGGACAGACTGTACTATGGCTACACCTTC.

The rearrangement joins TRBV19 to TRBJ1-5; possible D gene TRBD1, 5 bases. The CDR3 is made up of 16 amino acids. The V end lost 7 bases, the J end lost 1 base, and 17 bases lay between the germline ends. CDR1 is LNHDA and CDR2 is SQIVND in the germline V gene (reference sequence). CDR3 bases: TGTGCCAGTACTGAGCGCGGGGGAGGAAGCAATCAGCCCCAGCATTTT. This codes for CASTERGGGSNQPQHF.

The V call is TRBV30, the J call TRBJ1-2, with D perhaps TRBD1 (5 bases). The CDR3 covers 14 residues. Trimming pared 4 bases from V and 4 bases from J, leaving 16 bases between. CDR1 is GTSNPN, CDR2 SVGIG, per germline (reference sequence). DNA of the CDR3: TGTGCCTGGATGGCAGGGCGTACGACCTATGGCTACACCTTC. Protein product: CAWMAGRTTYGYTF.

V is TRBV5-1 and J is TRBJ2-3, with a possible D match to TRBD2 (7 bases). V dropped 4 bases and J dropped 13 bases, with 19 bases sitting between them. CDR1 is SGHRS, CDR2 YFSETQ, per germline. CDR3 size: 13 residues. CDR3 loop: CASSPGGGGWEYF. The CDR3 bases are TGCGCCAGCAGCCCCGGAGGGGGGGGATGGGAGTATTTT.

J is TRBJ1-5 and V is TRBV30; unclear D gene. The CDR3 spans 12 residues. Trimming removed 8 bases at V and 5 bases at J, with 13 bases between. CDR1 and CDR2 from the germline V gene are GTSNPN and SVGIG (reference sequence). The CDR3: CAGGLGDQPQHF. The DNA of the CDR3 is TGTGCCGGAGGGCTTGGGGATCAGCCCCAGCATTTT. The variable domain in full, with the rest retrieved from reference TRBV30 and TRBJ1-5, is SQTIHQWPATLVQPVGSPLSLECTVEGTSNPNLYWYRQAAGRGLQLLFYSVGIGQISSEVPQNLSASRPQDRQFILSSKKLLLSDSGFYLCAGGLGDQPQHFGDGTRLSIL.

Worth noting for this clone: Distinct nucleotide sequences in the sample also encode this CDR3. J is TRBJ2-7 and V is TRBV2; tentatively, D is TRBD2 (6 bases). Germline CDR1 is SNHLY and CDR2 is FYNNEI. V gave up 8 bases and J gave up 9 bases, with 20 bases separating them. The CDR3 totals 13 residues. DNA for the CDR3: TGTGCCAGCCAACTGGGAGGCAACGGCGGGCAGTACTTC. It encodes CASQLGGNGGQYF.

The rearrangement uses TRBV10-3 and TRBJ2-7; D is possibly TRBD2 (5 bases). Germline loops: CDR1 ENHRY, CDR2 SYGVKD. The V end was cut by 6 bases, the J end by 5 bases, with 17 bases between. There are 14 residues in the CDR3. CDR3 sequence: CAIRKLDTPHEQYF. In nucleotides, the CDR3 is TGTGCCATCAGGAAACTAGACACCCCCCACGAGCAGTACTTC.

The chain combines TRBV6-5 with TRBJ1-4; D perhaps matches TRBD1 (5 bases). From germline, CDR1 is MNHEY and CDR2 SVGAGI. The CDR3 spans 13 residues. V gave up 2 bases and J gave up 6 bases, with 7 bases separating them. In DNA, the CDR3 is TGTGCCAGCAGTTACCAGGGCGATGAAAAACTGTTTTTT. Its protein product is CASSYQGDEKLFF.

The chain links TRBV5-1 to TRBJ2-3; 7 bases align to TRBD2. This CDR3 has 15 amino acids. Losses at the gene ends were 0 bases for V and 5 bases for J; bases not matched to a gene: 6. Germline CDR1 reads SGHRS; CDR2 reads YFSETQ. The DNA for the CDR3 is TGCGCCAGCAGCTTGGACCAGCGGGACGGAGATACGCAGTATTTT. It translates to CASSLDQRDGDTQYF.

V usage is TRBV6-1 and J usage is TRBJ1-5; tentatively, D is TRBD1 (6 bases). Per the germline V gene, CDR1 is MNHNS and CDR2 is SASEGT. This CDR3 has 13 residues. V shed 2 bases and J shed 6 bases, with 8 bases lying between them. The CDR3 is CASSEKQGQPQHF. In DNA form, the CDR3 reads TGTGCCAGCAGTGAAAAACAGGGTCAGCCCCAGCATTTT.

This chain joins TRBV4-1 and TRBJ2-1, with 7 bases identical to TRBD1. Looked up from germline, CDR1 is MGHRA and CDR2 is YSYEKL. The CDR3 has 17 amino acids. Trimming cost V 1 base and J 0 bases; bases outside gene matches: 6. Here the CDR3 reads CASSQGGRTGSYNEQFF. Written as DNA, the CDR3 is TGCGCCAGCAGCCAAGGAGGTCGGACAGGCTCCTACAATGAGCAGTTCTTC.

This clone was seen more than once but under ten times. This sequence joins TRBV29-1 and TRBJ2-3, with a weak D call TRBD2 (5 bases). Trimming stripped 3 bases from V and 4 bases from J, with 8 bases between. The CDR3 runs to 12 residues. Germline assignment: CDR1 SQVTM and CDR2 ANQGSEA. CDR3 bases: TGCAGCGTTGAGCCTAGCTCAGATACGCAGTATTTT. Translating gives CSVEPSSDTQYF.

The chain has TRBV9 and TRBJ2-1; 7 positions agree with TRBD1. Per germline, CDR1 SGDLS and CDR2 YYNGEE. This CDR3 comprises 15 residues. The V and J ends lost 6 bases and 2 bases, in that order; junction bases with no gene match: 8. The CDR3 spells CASTDDRVAYNEQFF. CDR3 nucleotide sequence: TGTGCCAGCACCGATGACAGGGTCGCCTACAATGAGCAGTTCTTC. The whole variable domain, filled in from reference TRBV9 and TRBJ2-1, reads DSGVTQTPKHLITATGQRVTLRCSPRSGDLSVYWYQQSLDQGLQFLIQYYNGEERAKGNILERFSAQQFPDLHSELNLSSLELGDSALYFCASTDDRVAYNEQFFGPGTRLTVL.

This chain uses TRBV4-1 with TRBJ1-2; no reliable D call. Trimming shortened V by 1 base and J by 4 bases, and 7 bases separated the two germline ends. Per germline, CDR1 MGHRA and CDR2 YSYEKL. This CDR3 is built from 13 residues. CDR3 sequence: CASSQADTYGYTF. In DNA, the CDR3 is TGCGCCAGCAGCCAAGCCGACACCTATGGCTACACCTTC.

The CDR3 spells CASGLGAGGPNQETQYF. CDR3 DNA sequence: TGTGCTAGTGGTTTGGGAGCGGGAGGGCCTAATCAAGAGACCCAGTACTTC. The V and J genes are TRBV12-5 and TRBJ2-5; 10 nucleotides match TRBD2. V shed 1 base and J 2 bases; nucleotides not matched to a gene: 7. Germline V gene lookup returns CDR1 LGHNT and CDR2 FRNRAP. This CDR3 has 17 residues.